A selection of T cell receptor beta chains follows, all from one sample in a study of Graves' ophthalmopathy and Graves' hyperthyroidism. Each CDR3 protein is one row after TCRdb ran MiXCR on the multiplex PCR reads. The sample includes over a million distinct CDR3 sequences, roughly two fifths of them seen just once. Sequencing was carried out using peripheral blood or thyroid tissue (not recorded which). The receptors shown here come from an adult man with Graves' hyperthyroidism. The CDR3 runs from the conserved cysteine through the conserved F or W. Fields, in order: V gene, J gene, D gene, clone size, CDR3 DNA, CDR3 protein. D genes are given only for firm matches. Expanded clones get a size class; other rows say once, few or many, or leave the size out.

TRBV20-1	TRBJ2-7	TRBD1	-	TGCAGTGGGTGGACAGGGGCAGGCGAGCAGTACTTC	CSGWTGAGEQYF
TRBV29-1	TRBJ2-2	TRBD2	-	TGCAGCGTTGAAGACGGGACTAGTAACACCGGGGAGCTGTTTTTT	CSVEDGTSNTGELFF
TRBV7-8	TRBJ2-5	TRBD2	few	TGTGCCAGCAGCGAAGGACTAGGAGGTGGTCAAGAGACCCAGTACTTC	CASSEGLGGGQETQYF
TRBV7-9	TRBJ1-2	-	many	TGTGCCAGCAGCTTTGACGGTAATGGCTACACCTTC	CASSFDGNGYTF
TRBV4-3	TRBJ1-1	-	-	TGCGCCAGCAGCCCAGATCCAGGGAGTGTAACTTTCTTT	CASSPDPGSVTFF
TRBV5-4	TRBJ2-7	-	-	TGTGCCAGCAGCTTTATCTCCCCCATCAGGAGAACCTACGAGCAGTACTTC	CASSFISPIRRTYEQYF
TRBV15	TRBJ2-2	-	many	TGTGCCACCAGCAGTTCTGACAGGAACACCGGGGAGCTGTTTTTT	CATSSSDRNTGELFF
TRBV10-3	TRBJ2-7	-	few	TGTGCCAGCAGACCCTATCAGGGGGGAGACTACGAGCAGTACTTC	CASRPYQGGDYEQYF
TRBV19	TRBJ1-2	-	many	TGTGCCAGTAGCGAATTTCAAGGCTACACCTTC	CASSEFQGYTF
TRBV6-5	TRBJ1-2	TRBD1	-	TGTGCCAGCAGCGCCGGGACAGGGCGGGAAGGCTACACCTTC	CASSAGTGREGYTF
TRBV7-9	TRBJ2-3	-	-	TGTGCCAGCAGCCCTCAGGGGCTAGGGGGATTCGATACGCAGTATTTT	CASSPQGLGGFDTQYF
TRBV10-2	TRBJ1-2	-	-	TGCGCCAGCAGTGAGCCGGACACGGCGTCCTATGGCTACACCTTC	CASSEPDTASYGYTF
TRBV10-3	TRBJ2-7	TRBD2	-	TGTGCCATCAGTGAGTCTGTAACTAGCGGGACCCGGTCGGGCGAGCAGTACTTC	CAISESVTSGTRSGEQYF
TRBV12-3/TRBV12-4	TRBJ2-7	-	-	TGTGCCAGCAGTTTACAGGGGATGGGGTATTACGAGCAGTACTTC	CASSLQGMGYYEQYF
TRBV30	TRBJ2-5	-	-	TGTGCCTGGAGCTCGCCAGGTATAGAGACCCAGTACTTC	CAWSSPGIETQYF
TRBV7-2	TRBJ1-1	-	many	TGTGCCAGCAGCTTAGACAGGGTGGTAACTGAAGCTTTCTTT	CASSLDRVVTEAFF
TRBV11-2	TRBJ2-7	TRBD2	few	TGTGCCAGCAGCTTAGAGTGGAGCGGGAGCTACGAGCAGTACTTC	CASSLEWSGSYEQYF
TRBV7-9	TRBJ2-3	-	few	TGTGCCAGCAGCCCTGTTAGGGCTAGCGCAGATACGCAGTATTTT	CASSPVRASADTQYF
TRBV6-8	TRBJ2-2	TRBD2	-	TGTGCCAGCAGTGGAGCGGGAGGCGGCGGGGAGCTGTTTTTT	CASSGAGGGGELFF
TRBV10-1	TRBJ2-7	TRBD2	-	TGCTTAGCGGGCAGCGGGGGGGTGGGCGAGCAGTACTTC	CLAGSGGVGEQYF
TRBV7-2	TRBJ1-4	-	many	TGTGCCAGCAGACAAGGGACGGCGACGGAAAAACTGTTTTTT	CASRQGTATEKLFF
TRBV6-1	TRBJ1-2	-	once	TGTGCCAGCAGGGCCCGGGACACCGACTATGGCTACACCTTC	CASRARDTDYGYTF
TRBV10-3	TRBJ1-5	TRBD1	-	TGTGCCAGCAGTTACACCAGGACAGGGGGCGCGAAGGGTCAGCCCCAGCATTTT	CASSYTRTGGAKGQPQHF
TRBV20-1	TRBJ1-5	-	many	TGCAGTGCTGAAGGGGCCACTGGCAATCAGCCCCAGCATTTT	CSAEGATGNQPQHF
TRBV19	TRBJ1-5	TRBD1	few	TGTGCCAGTAGACGCCCCGGGACAGCTATGAATCAGCCCCAGCATTTT	CASRRPGTAMNQPQHF
TRBV7-9	TRBJ2-5	-	few	TGTGCCAGCAGCAACCGGGACAACTACCAAGAGACCCAGTACTTC	CASSNRDNYQETQYF
TRBV24-1	TRBJ2-7	-	-	TGTGCCACCAGTGATTCCCCAGGGACGACGGGCTCCTACGAGCAGTACTTC	CATSDSPGTTGSYEQYF
TRBV20-1	TRBJ2-2	-	-	TGCAGTGGCCGGGCCAGCACCGGGGAGCTGTTTTTT	CSGRASTGELFF
TRBV7-6	TRBJ1-4	-	many	TGTGCCAGCAGCACACTCGGGACCCGTCGCGACGAAAAACTGTTTTTT	CASSTLGTRRDEKLFF
TRBV7-9	TRBJ2-5	TRBD1	many	TGTGCCAGCAGCCCGACAGGGTCTCCACGTGAGACCCAGTACTTC	CASSPTGSPRETQYF
TRBV7-2	TRBJ1-5	TRBD1	-	TGTGCCAGCAGCTTAGCATCAGGGGGATTGCAGCCCCAGCATTTT	CASSLASGGLQPQHF
TRBV7-2	TRBJ2-7	-	many	TGTGCCAGCAGCGACCTGTCAGGGGTCCTTGGCGAGCAGTACTTC	CASSDLSGVLGEQYF
TRBV2	TRBJ2-7	-	-	TGTGCCAGCAGTGAGGGTCCCCCAAGAACAGTCCACGAGCAGTACTTC	CASSEGPPRTVHEQYF